The present T cell receptor (beta chain) was sequenced within a study of T cells after yellow fever vaccination (dated by TCRdb to between 2018 and 2021). As for the study more broadly: Libraries from fractions with low cell numbers were prepared with the SMART-Seq v4 Ultra Low Input RNA kit. The cohort comprised two healthy male donors, one aged 18 to 29 and one aged 30 to 39 years. To track T-cell clones before and after primary and booster YFV17D yellow fever vaccination, bulk TCR alpha and beta repertoires were sequenced longitudinally. Blood was collected at multiple timepoints before and after primary and secondary immunization, and bulk PBMC replicates and cell subsets were isolated. The paper's findings and limits, for the study overall: After the booster, most clones that had expanded after primary vaccination were detected again (roughly 96% of CD4 and 88% of CD8), suggesting broad maintenance of memory. A small fraction of clonotypes showed up in both the CD4 and CD8 compartments, probably as a result of convergent recombination. Only a couple of donors were included in the study, so the extent to which the findings can be generalized is limited. The secondary T-cell response was weaker than the primary response but faster, peaking on day 5 instead of day 15. Computational filtering was required because FACS-sorted repertoires could contain abundant contaminating clonotypes from the bulk population.

Counted from cysteine to phenylalanine, this CDR3 has 14 amino acids. The CDR3 DNA has 42 bases and is translated from base 1. Relative to germline, V is missing 2 bases and J is missing 7 bases, with 5 bases of the junction outside any gene match. According to the germline V gene, CDR1 reads MNHEY and CDR2 reads SVGEGT. Synthesis of TCR cDNA relied on 5'RACE template switching, a step that introduced a universal primer site along with unique molecular identifiers. Priming for cDNA synthesis came from both the TCR alpha and TCR beta constant segments. Libraries were amplified in two PCR steps, with sample barcodes and sequencing adapters added in the second step. Libraries were sequenced on Illumina HiSeq 2500 (2x100 bp) or NovaSeq (2x150 bp). The study's own analysis went as follows. MIGEC handled demultiplexing of reads and collapsing into UMI consensus sequences, while MiXCR performed V(D)J alignment. Vaccine-responding clonotypes were defined with edgeR using replicate PBMC samples, requiring FDR below 0.01 and a log2 fold change above 5 up to day 15. Each bulk clonotype was labeled CD4 or CD8 based on which sequenced repertoire, CD4 or CD8, contained the clonotype at higher abundance. The public reads were reanalyzed by TCRdb: fastp trimming at Q25, MiXCR alignment, in-frame beta chains only. CDR3 protein duplicates are merged, each entry listing the most common genes and DNA. These V and J calls rely on TCRdb rather than the paper's analysis. The sample data list 250,000 to 350,000 distinct CDR3 sequences, and around 7.3% of these were observed just once. 18% of the sample rests with the top ten.

Taken with the paper, the label for treatment or condition translates to: live attenuated yellow fever vaccine strain. Two biological replicates of bulk PBMCs were collected at each blood-draw timepoint. PBMCs were isolated from peripheral blood using a standard Ficoll-Paque protocol. TriZol was used to extract RNA from bulk PBMCs, CD4 and CD8 fractions, and dextramer-positive and dextramer-negative fractions. About this clonotype: What this receptor recognizes is not known. Per-nucleotide qualities are absent, and no much larger clonotype sits a single base away.

Recombination connected TRBV6-2 or TRBV6-3 to TRBJ1-5, with 7 junctional bases fitting TRBD1. This clonotype was obtained from a man younger than 35 who received the YFV17D yellow fever vaccine. The specimen was PBMCs, collected about 49 days after the first yellow fever vaccination. The CDR3 sequence is CASSYPQGGQPQHF. The nucleotide sequence reads TGTGCCAGCAGTTACCCCCAGGGGGGGCAGCCCCAGCATTTT.